This T cell receptor beta chain derives from a study of blood T cell repertoires in COVID-19. As for the study in general: COVID-19 samples collected from the United States, Italy and Spain covered acute and convalescent phases. PBMCs, B-cell-depleted T cells, or T cells were the source of the cDNA or gDNA that made up the material.

Original data processing: Estimates of nucleated cell counts were drawn from the amplification of reference gene primers. Clones were sequenced by immunoSEQ multiplex PCR, and TCRdb holds only the in-frame ones, with some missing. The DNA was the basis for D and trimming; V, J and clone size are from that table. Here the sample spans 200,000 to 250,000 clones, around four fifths being singletons. This CDR3 is 17 amino acids long. Per the germline V gene, CDR1 is KGHSH and CDR2 is LQKENI. Losses at the gene ends were 5 bases for V and 4 bases for J; bases not matched to a gene: 14. V and J are TRBV18 and TRBJ1-1; 9 bases map to TRBD1. The receptor's source is a man aged 25 to 45 who had recovered from COVID-19. Sequencing was performed on peripheral blood. The chain's CDR3 is CASSATGGGSGGTEAFF. The CDR3 nucleotides read TGTGCCAGCTCAGCGACAGGGGGAGGGAGTGGGGGCACTGAAGCTTTCTTT. The full variable domain, its missing parts supplied by reference TRBV18 and TRBJ1-1, is NAGVMQNPRHLVRRRGQEARLRCSPMKGHSHVYWYRQLPEEGLKFMVYLQKENIIDESGMPKERFSAEFPKEGPSILRIQQVVRGDSAAYFCASSATGGGSGGTEAFFGQGTRLTVV.